This T cell receptor beta chain was identified during a study of blood T cell repertoires in COVID-19. Whole-study context: COVID-19 samples from acute and convalescent phases originated in the United States, Italy and Spain.

Using immunoSEQ multiplex PCR, the repertoire was profiled, and TCRdb retains in-frame clones only, with some absent. This sample yields about 68,000 clones, of which 86% are seen a single time; approximately 1.5% belongs to the top ten. By frequency in the sample, this clone is medium-sized. The CDR3 is 15 residues long. Germline CDR1 SGHNT, CDR2 YYREEE (reference sequence). V dropped 0 bases and J dropped 1 base, with 10 bases sitting between them. The sequence derives from a woman between 55 and 75 years old with acute or convalescent COVID-19. Sequenced input: peripheral blood. The chain has TRBV5-4 and TRBJ1-1; possibly TRBD1 for D (6 bases). The CDR3 DNA reads TGTGCCAGCAGCTTGGATACAGGGAGGAACACTGAAGCTTTCTTT. As protein: CASSLDTGRNTEAFF.